These T cell receptor beta chains were read from a single sample in a study of blood T cell repertoires in COVID-19. This table comes from immunoSEQ multiplex PCR, and its TCRdb copy is limited to in-frame clones, with some not included. The sample records some 180,000 clones, more than 70% being singletons. What was sequenced was peripheral blood. The source of these receptors is a woman of 80 years or more with active or convalescent COVID-19. The CDR3 runs from the conserved cysteine through the conserved F or W. Fields, in order: D gene, clone size, J gene, V gene, CDR3 DNA, CDR3 protein. D genes are given only for firm matches. Size is stated for part of the rows, as once, few or many counts, or as a class when the clone is expanded.

>TRBD1|-|TRBJ2-5|TRBV7-9
TGTGCCAGCAGCCTGGCACAGGGGGCACAGACCCAGTACTTC
CASSLAQGAQTQYF
>-|few|TRBJ1-5|TRBV7-2
TGTGCCAGCAGCACCAGGGGACCCTTTCAGCCCCAGCATTTT
CASSTRGPFQPQHF
>-|many|TRBJ1-2|TRBV5-1
TGCGCCAGCAGCTTGGATGCAGGGTCCTCCTATGGCTACACCTTC
CASSLDAGSSYGYTF
>-|-|TRBJ2-3|TRBV3-1/TRBV3-2
TGTGCCAGCAGCCCTATAGCGGCCCGGGGGACGCAGTATTTT
CASSPIAARGTQYF
>-|-|TRBJ2-1|TRBV28
TGTGCCAGCAGGGACCCCGGAGGCAATGAGCAGTTCTTC
CASRDPGGNEQFF
>TRBD2|-|TRBJ2-3|TRBV3-1/TRBV3-2
TGTGCCAGCAGCCTGATGACGGGGGGGCTTTCAGATACGCAGTATTTT
CASSLMTGGLSDTQYF
>TRBD1|few|TRBJ1-4|TRBV5-1
TGCGCCAGCCTGGACAGGGTGTATTCTGCGTGTGAAAAACTGTTTTTT
CASLDRVYSACEKLFF
>-|-|TRBJ2-7|TRBV10-3
TGTGCCATCAGTGACGGATCAGGGGCCTACGAGCAGTACTTC
CAISDGSGAYEQYF
>-|-|TRBJ1-5|TRBV12-2
TGTGCAAGTCGCTTAGGACAGGGGTTTAGAGGTGGGAATCAGCCCCAGCATTTT
CASRLGQGFRGGNQPQHF
>TRBD2|-|TRBJ2-1|TRBV28
TGTGCCGTCCATAACCCTAGCGGGGGGAGTGGTGAGCAGTTCTTC
CAVHNPSGGSGEQFF
>-|once|TRBJ1-1|TRBV29-1
TGCAGCGCCACAGTGAACACTGAAGCTTTCTTT
CSATVNTEAFF
>-|-|TRBJ2-5|TRBV24-1
TGTGCCACCAGTGATACCAGACAGGAAAAAAGGGAGACCCAGTACTTC
CATSDTRQEKRETQYF
>-|-|TRBJ2-1|TRBV29-1
TGCAGCGTTGTTTTTTTGACAGGCAATGAGCAGTTCTTC
CSVVFLTGNEQFF
>TRBD1|few|TRBJ1-2|TRBV5-5
TGTGCCAGCAGCTTGGTTGGCAGGGGGGAAGGTGGCTACACCTTC
CASSLVGRGEGGYTF
>TRBD2|-|TRBJ2-3|TRBV19
TGTGCCAGTAGTATCCGGGGCGGGGGGGCAGATACGCAGTATTTT
CASSIRGGGADTQYF
>-|-|TRBJ2-7|TRBV7-2
TGTGCCAGCAGCTATAGCTCCTACGAGCAGTACTTC
CASSYSSYEQYF
>-|few|TRBJ1-4|TRBV9
TGTGCCAGCAGCGTACTCTCGGGGGAAAAACTGTTTTTT
CASSVLSGEKLFF
>TRBD2|-|TRBJ2-1|TRBV3-1/TRBV3-2
TGTGCCAGCAGCCAAGCGGGCGGGGGGGCCAATGAGCAGTTCTTC
CASSQAGGGANEQFF
>TRBD1|few|TRBJ1-3|TRBV10-3
TGTGCCATCAGTGGCGACAGGGTTGGAAACACCATATATTTT
CAISGDRVGNTIYF
>-|-|TRBJ1-6|TRBV6-2/TRBV6-3
TGTGCCAGCAGTTACATGGGAAGGGGAAATTCACCCCTCCACTTT
CASSYMGRGNSPLHF
>TRBD1|-|TRBJ2-2|TRBV10-1
TGCGCCAGCAGGCCCGGGACAGGGGGCACCGGGGAGCTGTTTTTT
CASRPGTGGTGELFF
>-|-|TRBJ1-2|TRBV28
TGTGCCAGCAGTCCCGGGGTTGGGTGGGATGGCTACACCTTC
CASSPGVGWDGYTF
>TRBD1|-|TRBJ1-2|TRBV10-2
TGCGCCAGCACCGGAGACGGGACAGGGAACGGTGGCTACACCTTC
CASTGDGTGNGGYTF
>TRBD1|few|TRBJ1-2|TRBV6-5
TGTGCCAGCATTTTAAAGGGGGCCGGGTATGGCTACACCTTC
CASILKGAGYGYTF
>-|-|TRBJ2-3|TRBV7-7
TGTGCCAGCAGCTTAGGAGTCTCAGATACGCAGTATTTT
CASSLGVSDTQYF
>-|-|TRBJ1-1|TRBV7-2
TGTGCCAGCAGCCTCTCCGCACTACTGAACACTGAAGCTTTCTTT
CASSLSALLNTEAFF
>TRBD1|-|TRBJ1-2|TRBV6-5
TGTGCCAGCAGGGACAGGGGATCCTATGGCTACACCTTC
CASRDRGSYGYTF
>TRBD2|-|TRBJ2-3|TRBV7-2
TGTGCCAGCAGCATAGGACTAGCGGGGGGAGCAGATACGCAGTATTTT
CASSIGLAGGADTQYF
>TRBD2|-|TRBJ2-1|TRBV29-1
TGCAGCTCAAGAATTAGCGGGGGGATCTACAATGAGCAGTTCTTC
CSSRISGGIYNEQFF
>TRBD2|-|TRBJ2-5|TRBV14
TGTGCCAGCAGCCAACCCCCCGGGACTAGCGTACAAGAGACCCAGTACTTC
CASSQPPGTSVQETQYF
>TRBD1|-|TRBJ2-7|TRBV3-1/TRBV3-2
TGTGCCAGCAGCCAAGCCGAGGACAGGGGGTTCTTTGAGCAGTACTTC
CASSQAEDRGFFEQYF
>TRBD1|few|TRBJ1-6|TRBV5-6
TGTGCCAGCAGCTTACTCGACAGGGGGGATTCACCCCTCCACTTT
CASSLLDRGDSPLHF
>-|-|TRBJ2-1|TRBV14
TGTGCCAGCAGCCCAGACCGTGCGTATGAGCAGTTCTTC
CASSPDRAYEQFF
>TRBD1|few|TRBJ1-2|TRBV2
TGTGCCAGCTTATTACAGGGGTATCTGAACTATGGCTACACCTTC
CASLLQGYLNYGYTF
>-|-|TRBJ2-2|TRBV11-2
TGTGCCAGCAGCTTTAGCACCGGGGAGCTGTTTTTT
CASSFSTGELFF
>-|-|TRBJ1-2|TRBV7-2
TGTGCCAGCAGTCCTGACAGAACTGCATCTAGTGGCTACACCTTC
CASSPDRTASSGYTF
>TRBD2|-|TRBJ2-1|TRBV5-5
TGTGCCAGCAGCCGGTTAGCGGACGGGGGGAGTGAGCAGTTCTTC
CASSRLADGGSEQFF
>TRBD1|-|TRBJ1-1|TRBV2
TGTGCCAGCAGTGAAAGGGGGCGTCTCACTGAAGCTTTCTTT
CASSERGRLTEAFF
>-|once|TRBJ2-2|TRBV4-1
TGCGCCAGCAGCCAAACGGGGGGCCGGACCGGGGAGCTGTTTTTT
CASSQTGGRTGELFF
>TRBD2|-|TRBJ2-1|TRBV24-1
TGTGCCACCAGTGCTGTCACGGGGCGGGGGGACAATGAGCAGTTCTTC
CATSAVTGRGDNEQFF
>-|-|TRBJ2-2|TRBV5-1
TGCGCCAGCAGCTTTCGGCCAGGGGGGTCGACCGGGGAGCTGTTTTTT
CASSFRPGGSTGELFF